Listed below are T cell receptor beta chains from one sample, sequenced in a study of shared clonotypes between healthy human individuals. Repertoires were generated with immunoSEQ multiplex PCR, while TCRdb's copy carries only in-frame clones and drops some. Of about 2.4 million clones listed, just over 90% are singletons. Sequenced: naive CD4+ T cells sorted from blood. Every receptor here comes from a man younger than 35 in good health. CDR3s include the opening cysteine and the closing phenylalanine or tryptophan. The order of the fields is D gene, clone size, V gene, J gene, CDR3 DNA, CDR3 protein. The D gene is left open where the match is weak. Clone size is stated in some rows and not others, as once, few, many or a class when expanded.

>NA|NA|TRBV18|TRBJ1-1
TGTGCCAGCTCACCAGGAGGGAACACTGAAGCTTTCTTT
CASSPGGNTEAFF
>NA|NA|TRBV6-5|TRBJ2-5
TGTGCCAGCAGAAGGGACGTTTTAGAGACCCAGTACTTC
CASRRDVLETQYF
>NA|NA|TRBV6-1|TRBJ1-1
TGTGCCAGCAGCCTAGCAAGGGAGACTGAAGCTTTCTTT
CASSLARETEAFF
>NA|NA|TRBV5-1|TRBJ2-7
TGCGCCAGCAGCGGTGGAGCCTACGAGCAGTACTTC
CASSGGAYEQYF
>TRBD1|NA|TRBV19|TRBJ2-5
TGTGCCAGTAGTAAGACAGGGTCGGAGACCCAGTACTTC
CASSKTGSETQYF
>NA|NA|TRBV6-6|TRBJ1-6
TGTGCCACTGAGGGGAATTCACCCCTCCACTTT
CATEGNSPLHF
>NA|NA|TRBV5-1|TRBJ2-5
TGCGCCAGCAGCTTGAATAAAGAGACCCAGTACTTC
CASSLNKETQYF
>TRBD1|NA|TRBV19|TRBJ2-1
TGTGCCAGTAGTATAGGAGGGGGCTGGAAGAATGAGCAGTTCTTC
CASSIGGGWKNEQFF
>NA|NA|TRBV7-8|TRBJ2-5
TGTGCCAGCAGCCCTAGGGTCCCTCAAGAGACCCAGTACTTC
CASSPRVPQETQYF
>NA|few|TRBV7-9|TRBJ1-1
TGTGCCAGCAGCGTCACAGGGACCGGTGAAGCTTTCTTT
CASSVTGTGEAFF
>TRBD2|NA|TRBV10-2|TRBJ2-3
TGCGCCAGCAGTGGAGCGGGGGTAAGCACAGATACGCAGTATTTT
CASSGAGVSTDTQYF
>NA|NA|TRBV9|TRBJ2-3
TGTGCCAGCAGCGTAGGGGGGGCGCCCCAAGATACGCAGTATTTT
CASSVGGAPQDTQYF
>NA|NA|TRBV7-2|TRBJ1-3
TGTGCCAGCAGCTTAAGAGGACTCACCTCTGGAAACACCATATATTTT
CASSLRGLTSGNTIYF
>TRBD1|NA|TRBV9|TRBJ2-6
TGTGCCAGTCACCGGGACAGGGGACCCTCTGGGGCCAACGTCCTGACTTTC
CASHRDRGPSGANVLTF
>NA|few|TRBV19|TRBJ2-1
TGTGCCAGTAGTATATGGGATGTCAATGAGCAGTTCTTC
CASSIWDVNEQFF
>NA|NA|TRBV19|TRBJ1-2
TGTGCCAGTAGTATTTCGGGTGTTTCAGGCTACACCTTC
CASSISGVSGYTF
>NA|NA|TRBV10-3|TRBJ2-1
TGTGCCATCAGTGACTTGATGGGCGATGAGCAGTTCTTC
CAISDLMGDEQFF
>NA|NA|TRBV11-2|TRBJ1-1
TGTGCCAGCAACGCCCTCTATTTAAGGGAATCTGAAGCTTTCTTT
CASNALYLRESEAFF
>TRBD2|NA|TRBV4-3|TRBJ2-7
TGCGCCAGCAGAGAAACGGGACTAGCGGGAGGCTCGTCCTTGGGCGAGCAGTACTTC
CASRETGLAGGSSLGEQYF
>TRBD1|NA|TRBV5-4|TRBJ2-2
TGTGCCAGCAGACCTACAGGGGAGTACACCGGGGAGCTGTTTTTT
CASRPTGEYTGELFF
>NA|NA|TRBV10-1|TRBJ2-1
TGCGCCAGCAGTGAAAGGTTGACGGGTTCCTACAATGAGCAGTTCTTC
CASSERLTGSYNEQFF
>NA|NA|TRBV27|TRBJ1-1
TGTGCCACCAAGAGGGATCAGAACACTGAAGCTTTCTTT
CATKRDQNTEAFF
>NA|NA|TRBV5-4|TRBJ2-5
TGTGCCAGCAGCTCCCCGCGGGCCGATGAGACCCAGTACTTC
CASSSPRADETQYF
>NA|NA|TRBV5-4|TRBJ1-2
TGTGCCAGCAGGGGAGGAACGGGGAACTATGGCTACACCTTC
CASRGGTGNYGYTF
>NA|NA|TRBV10-3|TRBJ2-7
TGTGCCATCACGGGCAACTCCTACGAGCAGTACTTC
CAITGNSYEQYF
>NA|NA|TRBV4-1|TRBJ1-2
TGCGCCAGCAGCCAAGAGCCGGGGGTTCCTAACTATGGCTACACCTTC
CASSQEPGVPNYGYTF
>TRBD2|NA|TRBV5-1|TRBJ2-7
TGCGCCAGCAGCTTGGGGAGCGGGGTCACCACCTACGAGCAGTACTTC
CASSLGSGVTTYEQYF
>NA|NA|TRBV28|TRBJ1-2
TGTGCCAGCAGTTTAATACAGACGAATGGCTACACCTTC
CASSLIQTNGYTF